A selection of T cell receptor beta chains follows, all from one sample in a study of yellow fever vaccine responses in identical twins. From the RT-PCR reads, TCRdb called clonotypes with MiXCR, one entry per CDR3 protein. The table lists 600 to 950 distinct CDR3 sequences, around 86% of them singletons. The material was T cells from blood (PBMCs), unsorted or a sorted subset (not recorded which), obtained before or after yellow fever vaccination (not recorded which). The receptors derive from a woman aged 18-29 years who received the yellow fever vaccine. The CDR3 runs from the conserved cysteine through the conserved F or W. Each record gives: CDR3 protein, CDR3 DNA, D gene, J gene, V gene, clone size. D genes are given only for firm matches. Where a row states a size, it is once, few, many or the class of an expanded clone; other rows omit it.

CDR3: CASSQEGLTYNEQFF; DNA: TGTGCCAGCAGCCAAGAGGGACTAACATACAATGAGCAGTTCTTC; D: TRBD2; J: TRBJ2-1; V: TRBV3-1; size: NA
CDR3: CASTGGGLTGTEAFF; DNA: TGTGCCAGCACCGGCGGGGGGCTTACTGGGACTGAAGCTTTCTTT; D: NA; J: TRBJ1-1; V: TRBV6-1; size: once
CDR3: CASRLRGGPRETQYF; DNA: TGTGCAAGTCGTTTGAGGGGGGGGCCCAGAGAGACCCAGTACTTC; D: NA; J: TRBJ2-5; V: TRBV12-2; size: once
CDR3: CASSGDRGFEKLFF; DNA: TGTGCCAGCAGCGGGGACAGGGGATTTGAAAAACTGTTTTTT; D: TRBD1; J: TRBJ1-4; V: TRBV7-8; size: NA
CDR3: CAMGSIVSSYGYTF; DNA: TGTGCCATGGGGTCGATTGTATCCAGCTATGGCTACACCTTC; D: NA; J: TRBJ1-2; V: TRBV10-3; size: NA
CDR3: CASSQVSAWRYSPLHF; DNA: TGCGCCAGCAGCCAAGTTAGTGCCTGGCGTTATTCACCCCTCCACTTT; D: NA; J: TRBJ1-6; V: TRBV4-1; size: NA
CDR3: CASSRGQGSNQPQHF; DNA: TGTGCCAGCAGCCGCGGACAGGGAAGCAATCAGCCCCAGCATTTT; D: TRBD1; J: TRBJ1-5; V: TRBV3-1; size: few
CDR3: CASSYSRALQSSGNTIYF; DNA: TGTGCCAGCAGTTACTCCCGGGCCCTTCAGAGCTCTGGAAACACCATATATTTT; D: NA; J: TRBJ1-3; V: TRBV6-5; size: NA
CDR3: CSARERQHSYEQYF; DNA: TGCAGTGCTAGAGAGAGACAGCACTCCTACGAGCAGTACTTC; D: NA; J: TRBJ2-7; V: TRBV20-1; size: NA
CDR3: CASSYSGGLGTEAFF; DNA: TGTGCCAGCAGTTACTCGGGGGGGCTCGGCACTGAAGCTTTCTTT; D: NA; J: TRBJ1-1; V: TRBV6-2/TRBV6-3; size: NA
CDR3: CASSLAPSGRVTGELFF; DNA: TGTGCCAGCAGCTTAGCGCCCAGCGGGAGGGTAACCGGGGAGCTGTTTTTT; D: TRBD2; J: TRBJ2-2; V: TRBV7-7; size: NA
CDR3: CASSPPSLDTGSGANVLTF; DNA: TGTGCCAGCAGCCCCCCGAGTTTGGACACCGGCTCTGGGGCCAACGTCCTGACTTTC; D: NA; J: TRBJ2-6; V: TRBV13; size: NA
CDR3: CASSKHRGGNTEAFF; DNA: TGTGCCAGCAGTAAGCACAGGGGAGGGAACACTGAAGCTTTCTTT; D: TRBD1; J: TRBJ1-1; V: TRBV12-3/TRBV12-4; size: NA